This TCR beta chain was captured in a study of T cells in women clearing cervical HPV infection. Study overall: Cases' blood sampling followed lesion detection by median about 150 days (90 to 200). Study outcomes and limitations: TRBV6-7 relative abundance averaged roughly 0.099% in cases and 0.15% to 0.2% in controls.

Clones were sequenced by immunoSEQ multiplex PCR, and TCRdb holds only the in-frame ones, with some missing. This repertoire includes some 40,000 clones. On this clone itself: Antigen unknown. From the germline J gene comes the end of the CDR3, since the read stops 3 residues before it.

The V gene's germline CDR1 is KGHSH and CDR2 LQKENI. The CDR3 has 12 amino acids. The chain carries TRBV18 and TRBJ1-1; D gene unclear. The sample comprised blood buffy coat. This clonotype was obtained from a woman aged 18 to 75 with a cervical HPV16 infection that either progressed to CIN3+ or cleared (not recorded which). The CDR3 DNA, read in part, is TGTGCCAGCTCACCAGTCACAGCCGAA. Its translation: CASSPVTAE. The whole CDR3 protein reads CASSPVTAEAFF. Full variable domain (rest looked up from reference TRBV18 and TRBJ1-1): NAGVMQNPRHLVRRRGQEARLRCSPMKGHSHVYWYRQLPEEGLKFMVYLQKENIIDESGMPKERFSAEFPKEGPSILRIQQVVRGDSAAYFCASSPVTAEAFFGQGTRLTVV.